A single TCR beta chain is shown here with its context. The data belong to a study of T cell changes during pregnancy in multiple sclerosis. V was clipped by 7 bases and J by 4 bases, with 14 bases between them. The V gene's germline CDR1 is LNHDA and CDR2 SQIVND (reference sequence). The CDR3 loop spans 14 amino acids. Clones were read by immunoSEQ multiplex PCR, and TCRdb kept only the in-frame ones, dropping some. This sample has about 60,000 clones, with under 95% found just once. The gene calls are TRBV19 and TRBJ1-5, with TRBD1 as a possible D gene (5 bases). The origin of this receptor is a female donor with multiple sclerosis, enrolled in a pregnancy study. Here the sequenced sample was CD4+ T cells from peripheral blood mononuclear cells, taken in the second trimester of pregnancy. CDR3 in amino acids: CASTMLGGNQPQHF. As DNA, the CDR3 is TGTGCCAGTACCATGCTGGGGGGGAATCAGCCCCAGCATTTT.